This T cell receptor beta chain comes out of a study of OX40 agonist ivuxolimab in advanced cancers. As for this clone: Its antigen is unknown.

Peripheral blood came from all dose cohorts at three timepoints. V gave up 0 bases and J gave up 3 bases; unmatched junction bases: 5. The CDR3 contains 16 residues. Germline CDR1 reads MNHEY; CDR2 reads SVGAGI. General study results and limits: Blood T cells, both CD4+ and CD8+, expanded clonally by week 6 at 0.1 to 3.0 mg/kg. Expanded clones were, on average, more numerous in CD8+ T cells than in CD4+. Part of the nonresponder group also had normalized T-cell clonal expansion that was low.

Assay used: immunoSEQ multiplex PCR; TCRdb lists only in-frame clones, some missing. The data contain 16,000 or so clones, around 79% of them seen just once; the ten biggest clones take up around 12%. The V gene is TRBV6-5, the J gene TRBJ2-7; 10 positions agree with TRBD2. The clonotype was recovered from an adult with an advanced solid tumor such as melanoma, head and neck, liver or kidney cancer. The source was CD4+ or CD8+ T cells sorted from blood, collected in a trial of the OX40 agonist ivuxolimab. The DNA of the CDR3 is TGTGCCAGCAGTTACTCGGGGACTAGCGATTTCTACGAGCAGTACTTC. It translates to CASSYSGTSDFYEQYF.